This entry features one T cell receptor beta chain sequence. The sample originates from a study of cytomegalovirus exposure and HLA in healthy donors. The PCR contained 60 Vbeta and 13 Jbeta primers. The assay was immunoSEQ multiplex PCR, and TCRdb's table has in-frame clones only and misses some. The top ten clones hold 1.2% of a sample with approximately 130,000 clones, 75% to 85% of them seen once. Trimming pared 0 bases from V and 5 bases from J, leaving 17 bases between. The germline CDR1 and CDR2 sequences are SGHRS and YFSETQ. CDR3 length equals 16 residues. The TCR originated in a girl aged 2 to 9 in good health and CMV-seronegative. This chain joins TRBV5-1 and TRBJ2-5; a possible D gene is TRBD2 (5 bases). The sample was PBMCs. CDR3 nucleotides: TGCGCCAGCAGCTTGGTTCCTTCTGGAGGACGGGAGACCCAGTACTTC. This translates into CASSLVPSGGRETQYF.